This section outlines one T cell receptor beta chain sequence together with its context. The target antigen is unknown. The CDR3 contains 14 residues. Germline CDR1 SNHLY, CDR2 FYNNEI. Trimming cost V 3 bases and J 8 bases, with 13 bases left between them. This entry is derived from a study of early T cells in non-severe SARS-CoV-2 infection. Study details: The chains were unpaired, and the sequenced material was bulk RNA from unsorted whole blood. General observations from the study: Using VDJdb, the matching emphasized anti-spike CD8 responses while missing private and CD4 specificities.

Molecules of cDNA were individually given unique molecular identifiers that were attached to them. Each CDR3 protein gets one entry after TCRdb re-called the 5' RACE reads with MiXCR. The sample has about 66,000 distinct CDR3 sequences, 20% seen once. This specimen was whole blood, taken at baseline. The J gene is TRBJ1-4, the V gene TRBV2, with a weak D call TRBD1 (6 bases). This TCR derives from an adult who was a healthcare worker with PCR-confirmed SARS-CoV-2 infection or an uninfected control (not recorded which). CDR3 sequence: CASSEPDSKEKLFF. DNA for the CDR3: TGTGCCAGCAGTGAGCCGGACAGCAAAGAAAAACTGTTTTTT.